A selection of T cell receptor beta chains follows, all from one sample in a study of blood T cell repertoires in COVID-19. Profiled with immunoSEQ multiplex PCR; TCRdb holds only in-frame clones, not every one. The data hold 150,000 to 160,000 clones, with approximately 86% observed a single time. Sequencing input: peripheral blood. Receptors originate from a woman in her 70s with acute or convalescent COVID-19. CDR3s include the opening cysteine and the closing phenylalanine or tryptophan. Fields, in order: D gene, V gene, J gene, clone size, CDR3 DNA, CDR3 protein. A D gene is named only where the DNA matches it firmly. The size field is filled for only some rows; it gives once, few, many or a size class.

D gene: -; V gene: TRBV24-1; J gene: TRBJ2-2; clone size: -; CDR3 DNA: TGTGCCACCAGTGCAGGGTCACCACATCCCGGGGAGCTGTTTTTT; CDR3 protein: CATSAGSPHPGELFF
D gene: -; V gene: TRBV5-6; J gene: TRBJ1-2; clone size: -; CDR3 DNA: TGTGCCAGCAGCTCGAGGCCGCCTAAAGACGCCCAGCTAAGCTATGGCTACACCTTC; CDR3 protein: CASSSRPPKDAQLSYGYTF
D gene: TRBD1; V gene: TRBV5-1; J gene: TRBJ1-3; clone size: -; CDR3 DNA: TGCGCCAGCAGCTTGACGACCGGGACAGCGTCTGGAAACACCATATATTTT; CDR3 protein: CASSLTTGTASGNTIYF
D gene: TRBD1; V gene: TRBV5-1; J gene: TRBJ1-2; clone size: -; CDR3 DNA: TGCGCCAGCAGCGGAGGGACAGGGGGCTATGGCTACACCTTC; CDR3 protein: CASSGGTGGYGYTF
D gene: -; V gene: TRBV7-2; J gene: TRBJ1-6; clone size: -; CDR3 DNA: TGTGCCAGCAGCTTAGGGGGGCCCAATAATTCACCCCTCCACTTT; CDR3 protein: CASSLGGPNNSPLHF
D gene: TRBD1; V gene: TRBV24-1; J gene: TRBJ1-6; clone size: -; CDR3 DNA: TGTGCCACCAGTGAGTGTGACAGGGTCCCTTCACCCCTCCACTTT; CDR3 protein: CATSECDRVPSPLHF
D gene: TRBD1; V gene: TRBV7-2; J gene: TRBJ1-4; clone size: -; CDR3 DNA: TGTGCCAGCAGCTTAGGGGGGACAGGGCGAAATGAAAAACTGTTTTTT; CDR3 protein: CASSLGGTGRNEKLFF
D gene: -; V gene: TRBV5-4; J gene: TRBJ1-2; clone size: few; CDR3 DNA: TGTGCCAGCAGCTTGAGTTACACTAACTATGGCTACACCTTC; CDR3 protein: CASSLSYTNYGYTF
D gene: -; V gene: TRBV3-1/TRBV3-2; J gene: TRBJ2-3; clone size: -; CDR3 DNA: TGTGCCAGCAGCCAAGATCGGGGGGCCTCTAGCACAGATACGCAGTATTTT; CDR3 protein: CASSQDRGASSTDTQYF
D gene: -; V gene: TRBV24-1; J gene: TRBJ2-1; clone size: -; CDR3 DNA: TGTGCCACCAGTCCTTTGGGGGGAACTCGGGATGAGCAGTTCTTC; CDR3 protein: CATSPLGGTRDEQFF
D gene: -; V gene: TRBV6-4; J gene: TRBJ2-3; clone size: -; CDR3 DNA: TGTGCCAGCAGTGACTCTAACACAGATACGCAGTATTTT; CDR3 protein: CASSDSNTDTQYF
D gene: TRBD1; V gene: TRBV5-6; J gene: TRBJ1-2; clone size: few; CDR3 DNA: TGTGCCAGCAGCACCGGACAGGTCTTATTTAACTATGGCTACACCTTC; CDR3 protein: CASSTGQVLFNYGYTF
D gene: -; V gene: TRBV4-1; J gene: TRBJ2-6; clone size: once; CDR3 DNA: TGCGCCAGCAGGCCTCCAAGCGCGGGGGCCAACGTCCTGACTTTC; CDR3 protein: CASRPPSAGANVLTF
D gene: -; V gene: TRBV18; J gene: TRBJ1-1; clone size: -; CDR3 DNA: TGTGCCAGCTCACCCCTTGAAGGGAGCGCTTTCTTT; CDR3 protein: CASSPLEGSAFF
D gene: TRBD2; V gene: TRBV9; J gene: TRBJ2-1; clone size: -; CDR3 DNA: TGTGCCAGCAGCATACAAGGATTCGGGGGGGCCAGGAATGAGCAGTTCTTC; CDR3 protein: CASSIQGFGGARNEQFF
D gene: -; V gene: TRBV28; J gene: TRBJ2-2; clone size: -; CDR3 DNA: TGTGCCAGCAGTACAATGAACACCGGGGAGCTGTTTTTT; CDR3 protein: CASSTMNTGELFF
D gene: TRBD2; V gene: TRBV7-2; J gene: TRBJ2-7; clone size: once; CDR3 DNA: TGTGCCAGCAGCTTATTTAGCGGGGGGGATAGAAAGCAGTACTTC; CDR3 protein: CASSLFSGGDRKQYF
D gene: -; V gene: TRBV6-6; J gene: TRBJ1-1; clone size: once; CDR3 DNA: TGTGCCAGCAGTCTCCTGATGGGGAGCCTGATGAACACTGAAGCTTTCTTT; CDR3 protein: CASSLLMGSLMNTEAFF
D gene: TRBD2; V gene: TRBV3-1/TRBV3-2; J gene: TRBJ2-5; clone size: -; CDR3 DNA: TGTGCCAGCAGCCAACCGGGACTAGCGGGGAGGGGGACCCAGTACTTC; CDR3 protein: CASSQPGLAGRGTQYF
D gene: TRBD1; V gene: TRBV6-5; J gene: TRBJ2-5; clone size: -; CDR3 DNA: TGTGCCAGCAGTTACCTTGACAGGGATCAACAAGAGACCCAGTACTTC; CDR3 protein: CASSYLDRDQQETQYF
D gene: TRBD1; V gene: TRBV19; J gene: TRBJ1-2; clone size: -; CDR3 DNA: TGTGCCAGTAGTCCGAAGGGGCTAAGGACAGGAAGTAACTATGGCTACACCTTC; CDR3 protein: CASSPKGLRTGSNYGYTF
D gene: -; V gene: TRBV19; J gene: TRBJ1-5; clone size: -; CDR3 DNA: TGTGCCAGTAGTGTCCGAAATACAGGGAACCAACAGCCCCAGCATTTT; CDR3 protein: CASSVRNTGNQQPQHF
D gene: -; V gene: TRBV5-4; J gene: TRBJ1-1; clone size: -; CDR3 DNA: TGTGCCAGCACCGGGTTATTGAACACTGAAGCTTTCTTT; CDR3 protein: CASTGLLNTEAFF
D gene: TRBD1; V gene: TRBV2; J gene: TRBJ1-3; clone size: -; CDR3 DNA: TGTGCCAGCACCAAGGGGGGACAGGGAGGAAACACCATATATTTT; CDR3 protein: CASTKGGQGGNTIYF
D gene: -; V gene: TRBV4-1; J gene: TRBJ1-2; clone size: -; CDR3 DNA: TGCGCCAGCAGCCAAGGGCAACGCGGTTCCCCCGGTTTGTATGGCTACACCTTC; CDR3 protein: CASSQGQRGSPGLYGYTF
D gene: TRBD1; V gene: TRBV16; J gene: TRBJ2-3; clone size: -; CDR3 DNA: TGTGCCAGCAGCCGCCCCAGGGACAGGGCGAGCACAGATACGCAGTATTTT; CDR3 protein: CASSRPRDRASTDTQYF
D gene: -; V gene: TRBV5-8; J gene: TRBJ2-1; clone size: -; CDR3 DNA: TGTGCCAGCAGCTTGGGGCAGGGCTCCTACAATGAGCAGTTCTTC; CDR3 protein: CASSLGQGSYNEQFF
D gene: -; V gene: TRBV18; J gene: TRBJ1-4; clone size: -; CDR3 DNA: TGTGCCAGCTCACCACTTGGCGGGGGGCTAGGCGAAAAACTGTTTTTT; CDR3 protein: CASSPLGGGLGEKLFF
D gene: -; V gene: TRBV5-6; J gene: TRBJ2-3; clone size: once; CDR3 DNA: TGTGCCAGCAGCTTAGCGGGGCGGGGGCGCACAGATACGCAGTATTTT; CDR3 protein: CASSLAGRGRTDTQYF
D gene: TRBD2; V gene: TRBV4-1; J gene: TRBJ2-5; clone size: -; CDR3 DNA: TGCGCCAGCAGCCAGAGGGGGACTAGCATGGAGACCCAGTACTTC; CDR3 protein: CASSQRGTSMETQYF
D gene: -; V gene: TRBV18; J gene: TRBJ1-4; clone size: -; CDR3 DNA: TGTGCCAGCTCACCACAGCACGAGGAAAAACTGTTTTTT; CDR3 protein: CASSPQHEEKLFF
D gene: -; V gene: TRBV12-5; J gene: TRBJ2-3; clone size: -; CDR3 DNA: TGTGCTAGTGGTTTGGTTCAGGTAGCAGATACGCAGTATTTT; CDR3 protein: CASGLVQVADTQYF
D gene: TRBD2; V gene: TRBV4-1; J gene: TRBJ2-4; clone size: -; CDR3 DNA: TGCGCCAGCAGCCAAGATGTCAGCGGGGGGGCTGTTTTTAACATTCAGTACTTC; CDR3 protein: CASSQDVSGGAVFNIQYF
D gene: -; V gene: TRBV13; J gene: TRBJ1-4; clone size: -; CDR3 DNA: TGTGCCAGCAGCTTAGAAGGGGATGGTGAAAAACTGTTTTTT; CDR3 protein: CASSLEGDGEKLFF
D gene: TRBD1; V gene: TRBV2; J gene: TRBJ2-2; clone size: few; CDR3 DNA: TGTGCCTCCCGAGCAGGGGGACCCGGGGAGCTGTTTTTT; CDR3 protein: CASRAGGPGELFF
D gene: -; V gene: TRBV4-1; J gene: TRBJ1-3; clone size: -; CDR3 DNA: TGCGCCAGCAGCCAAGATCTCAGCCGGGACACCATATATTTT; CDR3 protein: CASSQDLSRDTIYF
D gene: -; V gene: TRBV7-6; J gene: TRBJ1-2; clone size: -; CDR3 DNA: TGTGCCAGCAGCTTAGCGGAGGGGTCCTATGGCTACACCTTC; CDR3 protein: CASSLAEGSYGYTF
D gene: TRBD1; V gene: TRBV29-1; J gene: TRBJ2-2; clone size: -; CDR3 DNA: TGCAGCGTTGTAAGGGGGCCCTTATCCGGGGAGCTGTTTTTT; CDR3 protein: CSVVRGPLSGELFF
D gene: -; V gene: TRBV3-1/TRBV3-2; J gene: TRBJ1-3; clone size: -; CDR3 DNA: TGTGCCAGCAGCCAAGATCCCGGGGGGCGATCTGTAAACACCATATATTTT; CDR3 protein: CASSQDPGGRSVNTIYF
D gene: -; V gene: TRBV7-8; J gene: TRBJ2-7; clone size: -; CDR3 DNA: TGTGCCAGCAGCTTAGGTAGGCAGGGACTCTCCTACGAGCAGTACTTC; CDR3 protein: CASSLGRQGLSYEQYF
D gene: TRBD2; V gene: TRBV5-6; J gene: TRBJ2-1; clone size: -; CDR3 DNA: TGTGCCAGCAGCTGGGGACTAGCGGGAACTTACAATGAGCAGTTCTTC; CDR3 protein: CASSWGLAGTYNEQFF
D gene: -; V gene: TRBV28; J gene: TRBJ1-5; clone size: -; CDR3 DNA: TGTGCCAGCAGTTTTGGAGGCCGGGGGGCTAGCAATCAGCCCCAGCATTTT; CDR3 protein: CASSFGGRGASNQPQHF
D gene: TRBD1; V gene: TRBV7-9; J gene: TRBJ2-7; clone size: -; CDR3 DNA: TGTGCCAGCAGCACCAGGACAGGGGCCTACGAGCAGTACTTC; CDR3 protein: CASSTRTGAYEQYF
D gene: TRBD1; V gene: TRBV6-1; J gene: TRBJ2-3; clone size: once; CDR3 DNA: TGTGCCAGCAGTGAATTTGCAGGGGGTGCAGATACGCAGTATTTT; CDR3 protein: CASSEFAGGADTQYF
D gene: TRBD1; V gene: TRBV5-1; J gene: TRBJ1-6; clone size: -; CDR3 DNA: TGCGCCAGCAGCTTGACAGGGGATCATTCACCCCTCCACTTT; CDR3 protein: CASSLTGDHSPLHF
D gene: -; V gene: TRBV7-9; J gene: TRBJ1-6; clone size: once; CDR3 DNA: TGTGCCAGCAGCGCGAAACAGGGATCCAATTCACCCCTCCACTTT; CDR3 protein: CASSAKQGSNSPLHF
D gene: -; V gene: TRBV27; J gene: TRBJ1-5; clone size: -; CDR3 DNA: TGTGCCAGCAGTCTCTCACCATCGGGGCCCCAGCATTTT; CDR3 protein: CASSLSPSGPQHF
D gene: -; V gene: TRBV18; J gene: TRBJ1-5; clone size: few; CDR3 DNA: TGTGCCAGCTCACCAATAGGAGGACAGCCCCAGCATTTT; CDR3 protein: CASSPIGGQPQHF
D gene: TRBD2; V gene: TRBV11-3; J gene: TRBJ2-5; clone size: -; CDR3 DNA: TGTGCCAGCAGCTCGGGACTAGCATCTGAGACCCAGTACTTC; CDR3 protein: CASSSGLASETQYF
D gene: -; V gene: TRBV24-1; J gene: TRBJ1-6; clone size: -; CDR3 DNA: TGTGCCACCAGTGATTCGACTTATAATTCACCCCTCCACTTT; CDR3 protein: CATSDSTYNSPLHF
D gene: -; V gene: TRBV7-9; J gene: TRBJ2-2; clone size: -; CDR3 DNA: TGTGCCAGCAGCTTAATTGGAGGAACGAACACCGGGGAGCTGTTTTTT; CDR3 protein: CASSLIGGTNTGELFF
D gene: -; V gene: TRBV7-2; J gene: TRBJ2-7; clone size: -; CDR3 DNA: TGTGCCAGCAGCTTTGCTGCGAGCTCCTACGAGCAGTACTTC; CDR3 protein: CASSFAASSYEQYF
D gene: -; V gene: TRBV19; J gene: TRBJ2-7; clone size: -; CDR3 DNA: TGTGCCAGTAGCCCCGGAGCAACCTACGAGCAGTACTTC; CDR3 protein: CASSPGATYEQYF
D gene: -; V gene: TRBV9; J gene: TRBJ2-1; clone size: -; CDR3 DNA: TGTGCCAGCAGCGTAGGTTTGACAGGACCCAATGAGCAGTTCTTC; CDR3 protein: CASSVGLTGPNEQFF
D gene: TRBD1; V gene: TRBV5-1; J gene: TRBJ1-6; clone size: few; CDR3 DNA: TGCGCCAGCAGCTTGGAGGGGGCGCCTTCACCCCTCCACTTT; CDR3 protein: CASSLEGAPSPLHF
D gene: TRBD1; V gene: TRBV18; J gene: TRBJ2-5; clone size: -; CDR3 DNA: TGTGCCAGCTCACGGTTCTGGGACAGCACCCCGACCTCAGAGACCCAGTACTTC; CDR3 protein: CASSRFWDSTPTSETQYF
D gene: TRBD1; V gene: TRBV12-3/TRBV12-4; J gene: TRBJ2-1; clone size: few; CDR3 DNA: TGTGCCAGCAGAAGGGGGACAGCGAATGAGCAGTTCTTC; CDR3 protein: CASRRGTANEQFF
D gene: TRBD1; V gene: TRBV7-6; J gene: TRBJ2-3; clone size: -; CDR3 DNA: TGTGCCAGCAGCTTACGAGGGGGCGAGGCAGATACGCAGTATTTT; CDR3 protein: CASSLRGGEADTQYF
D gene: -; V gene: TRBV9; J gene: TRBJ2-1; clone size: -; CDR3 DNA: TGTGCCAGCAGCGTAGAGGGGGAGCCCAGAAATGAGCAGTTCTTC; CDR3 protein: CASSVEGEPRNEQFF
D gene: -; V gene: TRBV28; J gene: TRBJ2-6; clone size: -; CDR3 DNA: TGTGCCAGCAGTTTATGGGGCGCGGGTGTCTCTGGGGCCAACGTCCTGACTTTC; CDR3 protein: CASSLWGAGVSGANVLTF